The 21 T cell receptor beta chains below all came from one sample that was sequenced in a study of beta chain features in type 1 diabetes listed by TCRdb under 2018. What the authors observed across the whole study: A moderate but significant shortening of TCRB CDR3 length was observed in type 1 diabetes patients in all four CD4+ subsets.

For these receptors, no antigen is known. Library preparation was by the immunoSEQ multiplex PCR assay. The entire isolated RNA was reverse transcribed using the High Capacity cDNA Reverse Transcription Kit, and thus expressed TCRB transcripts were sequenced. TCRdb retrieved this table from immuneACCESS and kept in-frame rearrangements only. Not all clones are present; in checked studies, unresolved V genes account for under half, and no reason is known for the remainder. This sample lists about 260,000 clones; roughly 21% were detected once. The ten largest clones take up less than 0.035% of the sample. Material for sequencing was naive CD4+ T cells from blood. This specimen's cell subset or site label, per the study, means: true naive CD4+ T cells. The receptors stem from a woman between 40 and 55 years old with type 1 diabetes.

This chain links TRBV7-2 with TRBJ2-1; tentatively, D is TRBD1 (6 bases). Germline assignment: CDR1 SGHTA and CDR2 FQGNSA. This CDR3 is 12 amino acids long. The ends were cut back, 8 bases at V and 7 bases at J, with 12 bases in the middle. CDR3 protein: CASGQRGNEQFF. Written as DNA, the CDR3 is TGTGCCAGCGGGCAGAGGGGGAATGAGCAGTTCTTC.

This clone has a handful of counts. V usage is TRBV29-1 and J usage is TRBJ2-1; D is possibly TRBD1 (5 bases). CDR1 is SQVTM and CDR2 is ANQGSEA in the germline V gene. CDR3 length equals 13 residues. V lost 7 bases and J lost 1, with 11 bases in between. CDR3 amino acids: CSGNRRSYNEQFF. CDR3 nucleotide sequence: TGCAGCGGGAACAGGCGGTCCTACAATGAGCAGTTCTTC.

The rearrangement uses TRBV4-3 and TRBJ2-3; a weak D match, TRBD2 (6 bases). The CDR3 runs to 15 residues. The germline V gene encodes CDR1 LGHNA and CDR2 YSLEER. V shed 3 bases and J shed 8 bases, with 18 bases lying between them. In DNA, the CDR3 is TGCGCCAGCAGCCAGGGAGCGGGTGGCGGTGGTACGCAGTATTTT. As protein: CASSQGAGGGGTQYF.

This clone has only a few counts. The genes are TRBV7-8 and TRBJ2-3; tentative D call: TRBD1 (5 bases). The CDR3 runs to 15 residues. V lost 2 bases to trimming and J lost 4 bases, with 13 bases between them. Germline CDR1 reads SGHVS; CDR2 reads FQNEAQ. The DNA of the CDR3 is TGTGCCAGCAGCTTACAGCTAGAAGGGGCAGATACGCAGTATTTT. This translates into CASSLQLEGADTQYF.

J is TRBJ1-6 and V is TRBV6-5; D is undetermined. Germline V gives CDR1 MNHEY, CDR2 SVGAGI. The CDR3 covers 14 residues. V dropped 2 bases and J dropped 7 bases, with 9 bases sitting between them. The CDR3 spells CASSYGRLNSPLHF. In DNA, the CDR3 is TGTGCCAGCAGTTACGGGAGGCTAAATTCACCCCTCCACTTT.

The genes are TRBV7-7 and TRBJ2-2; D possibly corresponds to TRBD2 (5 bases). Germline V CDR1 and CDR2: SSHAT, FNYEAQ (reference sequence). The V and J ends lost 4 bases and 6 bases respectively, with 9 bases between them. There are 13 residues in the CDR3. The CDR3 loop is CASSSDWSGELFF. For the CDR3, the DNA is TGTGCCAGCAGCTCGGACTGGTCCGGGGAGCTGTTTTTT.

This clone was seen a handful of times. J is TRBJ1-2 and V is TRBV29-1, with D maybe TRBD1 (5 bases). Trimming pared 4 bases from V and 5 bases from J, leaving 14 bases between. The germline gives CDR1 SQVTM, CDR2 ANQGSEA. This CDR3 has 13 amino acids. This CDR3 is CSVGGDVGYGYTF. CDR3 in DNA: TGCAGCGTTGGGGGGGATGTGGGTTATGGCTACACCTTC.

This clone was seen more than once but under ten times. V usage is TRBV7-9 and J usage is TRBJ2-7, with no clear D. Per germline, CDR1 SEHNR and CDR2 FQNEAQ (reference sequence). This CDR3 comprises 12 residues. V was clipped by 1 base and J by 4 bases, with 5 bases between them. In nucleotides, the CDR3 is TGTGCCAGCAGCTTAGGGGCTTACGAGCAGTACTTC. Translation: CASSLGAYEQYF.

This clone was recorded a few times. This rearrangement joins TRBV30 to TRBJ1-1, with TRBD1 matching over 7 bases. Germline V CDR1 and CDR2: GTSNPN, SVGIG (reference sequence). The trim removed 0 bases at V and 1 base at J, leaving 5 bases unmatched. The CDR3 extends over 15 amino acids. The CDR3: CAWSVLTGANTEAFF. CDR3 sequence (DNA): TGTGCCTGGAGTGTCCTAACAGGGGCGAACACTGAAGCTTTCTTT.

The chain employs TRBV25-1 and TRBJ2-7, with D perhaps TRBD2 (6 bases). Trimming cost V 6 bases and J 3 bases, with 12 bases left between them. CDR3 length: 13 amino acids. Germline lookup yields CDR1 MGHDK and CDR2 SYGVNS. For the CDR3, the DNA is TGTGCCAGCAGCCGGGGGAACCGCTACGAGCAGTACTTC. It is translated as CASSRGNRYEQYF.

This clone was seen a few times. The genes are TRBV25-1 and TRBJ2-7; TRBD1 agrees at 8 bases. Germline V gene sequence: CDR1 MGHDK, CDR2 SYGVNS. This CDR3 region has 16 residues. Losses at the gene ends were 4 bases for V and 3 bases for J; bases not matched to a gene: 11. The CDR3 here is CASSARGPQVGYEQYF. As DNA, the CDR3 is TGTGCCAGCAGTGCCAGGGGGCCCCAGGTCGGCTACGAGCAGTACTTC.

This clone has just a few counts. J is TRBJ1-4 and V is TRBV4-1, with D perhaps TRBD1 (5 bases). The germline CDR1 and CDR2 sequences are MGHRA and YSYEKL. The V end lost 0 bases, the J end lost 8 bases, and 19 bases lay between the germline ends. The CDR3 contains 17 residues. The CDR3 nucleotides are TGCGCCAGCAGCCAAGACCCCCCTCGAGGGGCGGGGGAAAAACTGTTTTTT. It encodes CASSQDPPRGAGEKLFF.

This clone occurred a few times. This chain joins TRBV7-2 and TRBJ1-5; 7 positions agree with TRBD1. The CDR3 consists of 17 residues. Trimming removed 5 bases from V and 0 bases from J; junction bases left unmatched: 10. Germline V gene data show CDR1 as SGHTA and CDR2 as FQGNSA. DNA of the CDR3: TGTGCCAGCAGCCCATGGACAGGCTCCTATAGCAATCAGCCCCAGCATTTT. Protein: CASSPWTGSYSNQPQHF.

Only a few counts were recorded for this clone. The chain employs TRBV7-2 and TRBJ1-2; the D gene is possibly TRBD1 (5 bases). Germline V CDR1 and CDR2: SGHTA, FQGNSA. V was clipped by 5 bases and J by 8 bases, with 15 bases between them. This CDR3 is 13 amino acids long. The CDR3 protein is CASSPPGPLGYTF. CDR3 bases: TGTGCCAGCAGCCCCCCAGGGCCACTGGGCTACACCTTC. The full variable domain, with the rest looked up from reference TRBV7-2 and TRBJ1-2, is GAGVSQSPSNKVTEKGKDVELRCDPISGHTALYWYRQSLGQGLEFLIYFQGNSAPDKSGLPSDRFSAERTGGSVSTLTIQRTQQEDSAVYLCASSPPGPLGYTFGSGTRLTVV.

The chain joins TRBV9 to TRBJ2-1; D may be TRBD1 (5 bases). The V end lost 1 base, the J end lost 4 bases, and 9 bases lay between the germline ends. Germline V lookup: CDR1 SGDLS, CDR2 YYNGEE. The CDR3 consists of 14 residues. For the CDR3, the DNA is TGTGCCAGCAGCGTACGTGACAGATACAATGAGCAGTTCTTC. Translation: CASSVRDRYNEQFF.

The chain carries TRBV30 and TRBJ1-1; tentatively, D is TRBD1 (6 bases). Germline V lookup: CDR1 GTSNPN, CDR2 SVGIG (reference sequence). Trimming took off 2 bases at V and 7 bases at J, with 14 bases between the two ends. CDR3 length: 13 residues. Here the CDR3 reads CAWSRSGVGEAFF. The CDR3, as DNA: TGTGCCTGGAGTAGGTCAGGGGTGGGTGAAGCTTTCTTT.

This chain uses TRBV5-4 with TRBJ1-6, with a tentative D call TRBD1 (5 bases). The CDR3 is 19 amino acids. CDR1 and CDR2 from the germline V gene are SGHNT and YYREEE (reference sequence). V lost 3 bases, J lost 0 bases, and 19 bases lay in between. Here the CDR3 DNA reads TGTGCCAGCAGCTATAGAAATAGGACAAGCACCTCCTATAATTCACCCCTCCACTTT. Its protein product is CASSYRNRTSTSYNSPLHF.

The CDR3 reads CASSLGTGINQPQHF. DNA for the CDR3: TGTGCCAGCTCACTCGGGACAGGGATCAATCAGCCCCAGCATTTT. The chain joins TRBV18 to TRBJ1-5; 9 bases align to TRBD1. Trimming cost V 4 bases and J 3 bases; bases outside gene matches: 4. The CDR3 totals 15 residues. CDR1 and CDR2 from the germline V gene are KGHSH and LQKENI.

This clone has more than one count but fewer than ten. The chain has TRBV7-9 and TRBJ2-7, with D perhaps TRBD1 (6 bases). V was clipped by 5 bases and J by 2 bases, with 19 bases between them. The CDR3 is made up of 16 amino acids. Germline-derived CDR1 and CDR2 are SEHNR and FQNEAQ (reference sequence). CDR3 in amino acids: CASSRTRGYGTYEQYF. The CDR3, as DNA: TGTGCCAGCAGCCGAACGAGGGGGTACGGGACCTACGAGCAGTACTTC.

This sequence joins TRBV28 and TRBJ1-4; D possibly corresponds to TRBD1 (6 bases). Germline V gene data show CDR1 as MDHEN and CDR2 as SYDVKM. Trimming took 2 bases from V and 7 from J, leaving 14 bases between them. The CDR3 spans 15 residues. The CDR3 loop reads CASSLAQGGSEKLFF. In DNA form, the CDR3 reads TGTGCCAGCAGTTTAGCACAGGGAGGGAGTGAAAAACTGTTTTTT. The variable domain in full, with the rest retrieved from reference TRBV28 and TRBJ1-4, is DVKVTQSSRYLVKRTGEKVFLECVQDMDHENMFWYRQDPGLGLRLIYFSYDVKMKEKGDIPEGYSVSREKKERFSLILESASTNQTSMYLCASSLAQGGSEKLFFGSGTQLSVL.

This clone has only a few counts. This sequence joins TRBV28 and TRBJ2-2, with a possible D match to TRBD2 (6 bases). The CDR3 consists of 15 residues. V lost 2 bases to trimming and J lost 5 bases, with 12 bases between them. The germline gives CDR1 MDHEN, CDR2 SYDVKM. CDR3 DNA sequence: TGTGCCAGCAGTTTAGCCAGGGCGGGAACCGGGGAGCTGTTTTTT. It encodes CASSLARAGTGELFF.